The 5 T cell receptor beta chains in this list originate from one sample, sequenced in a study of shared T cell receptors in the human thymus. The assay was immunoSEQ multiplex PCR, and TCRdb's table has in-frame clones only and misses some. The sample lists hundreds of thousands of clones; about 87% were seen once. The same sample was also used in a study of human thymus T cells.

The sample comprised thymocytes. The origin of the receptors is a boy in the first two years of life with a congenital heart defect.

CDR3 sequence (DNA): TGTGCCAGCAGTTTATTGCGGGGGGGCTCCTACGAGCAGTACTTC. Translating it yields CASSLLRGGSYEQYF. J is TRBJ2-7 and V is TRBV27; TRBD2 aligns across 9 bases. Germline V lookup: CDR1 MNHEY, CDR2 SMNVEV (reference sequence). This CDR3 is 15 amino acids long. The junction had 1 base not matched to a gene; V was cut back by 1 base and J by 0 bases.

This chain uses TRBV5-8 with TRBJ1-5, with 12 bases identical to TRBD1. Per the germline V gene, CDR1 is SGHTS and CDR2 is YDEGEE. CDR3 length: 15 amino acids. Unmatched junction bases numbered 3, after V lost 1 base and J lost 7 bases. The CDR3 DNA follows: TGTGCCAGCAGCTTGACGGGACAGGGGGCACAGCCCCAGCATTTT. Translating it yields CASSLTGQGAQPQHF.

The rearrangement links TRBV19 to TRBJ2-1, with 13 bases identical to TRBD2. Germline V CDR1 and CDR2: LNHDA, SQIVND (reference sequence). V dropped 4 bases and J dropped 5; count of bases not matched to a gene: 11. This CDR3 contains 18 residues. The CDR3 reads CASSTNKTSGRPNNEQFF. CDR3 in DNA: TGTGCCAGTAGTACCAACAAGACTAGCGGGAGGCCAAACAATGAGCAGTTCTTC.

This clone occurred a few times. The J gene is TRBJ1-5, the V gene TRBV4-1, with 8 bases lining up with TRBD1. J lost 3 bases, V lost 0 bases, and 4 bases had no gene match. Germline CDR1 and CDR2: MGHRA and YSYEKL. The CDR3 is 16 residues long. The CDR3 DNA reads as TGCGCCAGCAGCCAAGATGTGGGACAGGACAATCAGCCCCAGCATTTT. Translation: CASSQDVGQDNQPQHF.

Only one count was recorded for this clone. This rearrangement joins TRBV2 to TRBJ1-3, with TRBD1 matching 7 bases. Germline CDR1 and CDR2: SNHLY and FYNNEI. The V segment lost 4 bases and the J segment 0 bases; nucleotides outside the gene matches: 15. The length of the CDR3 is 19 residues. Here the CDR3 reads CASSAGQGVFQSSGNTIYF. The CDR3, as DNA: TGTGCCAGCAGTGCGGGGCAGGGGGTGTTTCAGAGCTCTGGAAACACCATATATTTT.